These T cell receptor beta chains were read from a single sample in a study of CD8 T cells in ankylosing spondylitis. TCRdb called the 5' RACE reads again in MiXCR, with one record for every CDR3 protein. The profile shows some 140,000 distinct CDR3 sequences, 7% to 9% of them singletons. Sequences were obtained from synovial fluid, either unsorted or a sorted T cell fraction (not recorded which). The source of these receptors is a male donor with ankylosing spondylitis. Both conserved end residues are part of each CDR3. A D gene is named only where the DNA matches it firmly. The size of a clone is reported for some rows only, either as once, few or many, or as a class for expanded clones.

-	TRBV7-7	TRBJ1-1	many	TGTGCTAGCAGCTCCCAGCGGGGGGGTGAAGCTTTCTTT	CASSSQRGGEAFF
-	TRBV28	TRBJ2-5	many	TGTGCCAGCAGTTTAAGGGGGGCAGAGCAAGAGACCCAGTACTTC	CASSLRGAEQETQYF
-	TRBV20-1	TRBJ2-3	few	TGCAGTGCCCTTGGGCAGGCGGCGAGGGATACGCAGTATTTT	CSALGQAARDTQYF
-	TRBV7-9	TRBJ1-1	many	TGTGCCAGCAGCCAAAGGGTGATTGGGAAGGATGAAGCTTTCTTT	CASSQRVIGKDEAFF
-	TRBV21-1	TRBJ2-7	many	TGTGCCAGCGTCTCAAAGACCTACGAGCAGTACTTC	CASVSKTYEQYF
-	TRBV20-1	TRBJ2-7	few	TGCAGTGCTAGCGCCGGGACTGGTTCCTACGAGCAGTACTTC	CSASAGTGSYEQYF
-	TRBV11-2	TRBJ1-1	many	TGTGCCAGCAGCTTACGAGTAGGGACCCAACTTTTGAACACTGAAGCTTTCTTT	CASSLRVGTQLLNTEAFF
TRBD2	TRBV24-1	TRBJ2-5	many	TGTGCCACCAGTAAAGGACTAGCGGGAGGGCCCCGTCAAGAGACCCAGTACTTC	CATSKGLAGGPRQETQYF
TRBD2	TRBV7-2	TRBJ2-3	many	TGTGCCAGCAGCCCAGGGAGGGGCACAGATACGCAGTATTTT	CASSPGRGTDTQYF
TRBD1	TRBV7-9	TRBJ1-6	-	TGTGCCAGCAGCTTAGCGAAGCCGGGACAGGGTTCACCCCTCCACTTT	CASSLAKPGQGSPLHF
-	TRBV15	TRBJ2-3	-	TGTGCCACCGGACGGGGAACAGATACGCAGTATTTT	CATGRGTDTQYF
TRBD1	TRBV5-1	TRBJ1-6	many	TGCGCCAGCAGCTCAAGACCGGGACAGGATTCACCCCTCCACTTT	CASSSRPGQDSPLHF
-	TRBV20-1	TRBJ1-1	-	TGCAGTGCTAGAGGGAACAGGGTCGATTGGAAGACTTTCTTT	CSARGNRVDWKTFF
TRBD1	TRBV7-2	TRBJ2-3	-	TGTGCCAGCAGCCTACAGGGGGCTCGGGCAGATACGCAGTATTTT	CASSLQGARADTQYF
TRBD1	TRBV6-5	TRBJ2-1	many	TGTGCCAGCAGTTACTACGTGACAGGGGTCCGGCAGTTCTTC	CASSYYVTGVRQFF
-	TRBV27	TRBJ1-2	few	TGTGCCAGCAGTTTTAAGGGACAAGGACCTCTTAACTATGGCTACACCTTC	CASSFKGQGPLNYGYTF
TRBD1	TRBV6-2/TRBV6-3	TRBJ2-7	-	TGTGCCAGCAGTTTCCCAGGGGGCGCGTCGGAAGAGCAGTACTTC	CASSFPGGASEEQYF
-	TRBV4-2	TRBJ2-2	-	TGTGCCAGCAGCCAAGTAGCTCAGGGGAACACCGGGGAGCTGTTTTTT	CASSQVAQGNTGELFF
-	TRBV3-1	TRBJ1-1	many	TGTGCCAGCAGCCGTAGCGCAGGGACGAGGGCTGAAGCTTTCTTT	CASSRSAGTRAEAFF
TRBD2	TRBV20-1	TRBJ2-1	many	TGCAGTGTGCCCGACCGCGGGGGGGCCAGTAATGAGCAGTTCTTC	CSVPDRGGASNEQFF
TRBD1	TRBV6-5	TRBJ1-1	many	TGTGCCAGCAGTTCAGACAGGGGGCCAGAAGCTTTCTTT	CASSSDRGPEAFF
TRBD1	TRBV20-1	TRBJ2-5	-	TGCAGTGCTTCTAGGACAGGGCAAGAGACCCAGTACTTC	CSASRTGQETQYF
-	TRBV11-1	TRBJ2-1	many	TGTGCCAGCACTACTCTCCGGGGCTCCTACAATGAGCAGTTCTTC	CASTTLRGSYNEQFF
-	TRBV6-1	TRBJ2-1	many	TGTGCCAGCAGGCCTAGCGTCCTTTACAATGAGCAGTTCTTC	CASRPSVLYNEQFF
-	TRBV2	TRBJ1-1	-	TGTGCCAGCAGTTATTCCAACACTGTATTT	CASSYSNTVF
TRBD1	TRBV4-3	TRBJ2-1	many	TGCGCCAGCAGCCGTACTGGGACAGGGCGTAATGAGCAGTTCTTC	CASSRTGTGRNEQFF
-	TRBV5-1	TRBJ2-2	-	TGCGCCAGCAGCTTTTTTCAGTCGAACACCGGGGAGCTGTTTTTT	CASSFFQSNTGELFF
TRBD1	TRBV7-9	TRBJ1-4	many	TGTGCCAGCAGCAGTAACACAGGGGCAACTAATGAAAAACTGTTTTTT	CASSSNTGATNEKLFF
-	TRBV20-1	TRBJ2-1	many	TGCAGTGCTAGAGAGCAGGGCGGGGGCAGGGGATCCAATGAGCAGTTCTTC	CSAREQGGGRGSNEQFF
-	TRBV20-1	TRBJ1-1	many	TGCAGTGCTAGAATACAGGAGTGGTTCACTGAAGCTTTCTTT	CSARIQEWFTEAFF
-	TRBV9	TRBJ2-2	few	TGTGCCAGTGCCACCTCTAGCACCGGGGAGCTGTTTTTT	CASATSSTGELFF
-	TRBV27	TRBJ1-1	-	TGTGCCAGCAGTTTTCAGGGTTTAGCTGAAGCTTTCTTT	CASSFQGLAEAFF
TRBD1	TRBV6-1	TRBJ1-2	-	TGTGCCAGCAGCCCAGGGGGTTCCAACTATGGCTACACCTTC	CASSPGGSNYGYTF
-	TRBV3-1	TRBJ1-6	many	TGTGCCAGCAGCCAAGCACCAGGGGCCCTCCACTTT	CASSQAPGALHF
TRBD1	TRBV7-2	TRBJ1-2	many	TGTGCCAGCAGCACTTGGACAGGGGAATATGGCTACACCTTC	CASSTWTGEYGYTF
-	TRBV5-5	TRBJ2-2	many	TGTGCCAGCAGCTTCTCGCCGGACACCGGGGAGCTGTTTTTT	CASSFSPDTGELFF
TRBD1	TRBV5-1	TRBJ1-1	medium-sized	TGCGCCAGCAGCCGGGGACAGGAGGGCACTGAAGCTTTCTTT	CASSRGQEGTEAFF
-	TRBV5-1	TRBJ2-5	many	TGCGCCAGCAGCTTGGCGAGCCTTGGGGAGACCCAGTACTTC	CASSLASLGETQYF
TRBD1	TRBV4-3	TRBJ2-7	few	TGCGCCAGCAGCCGCCGTCAGGGGGACACTGGATACGAGCAGTACTTC	CASSRRQGDTGYEQYF
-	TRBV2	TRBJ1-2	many	TGTGCCAGCAGTGAGGGCAGGGGTGTTGGCTACACCTTC	CASSEGRGVGYTF
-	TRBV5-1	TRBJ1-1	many	TGCGCCAGCAGCTTGGGGAGAGGGATGAACACTGAAGCTTTCTTT	CASSLGRGMNTEAFF
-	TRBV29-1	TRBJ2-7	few	TGCAGCGTTGAATGGGACCACGAGCAGTACTTC	CSVEWDHEQYF
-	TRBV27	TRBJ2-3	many	TGTGCCAGCAGTTTATCGGATTACACAGATACGCAGTATTTT	CASSLSDYTDTQYF
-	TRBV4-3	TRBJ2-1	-	TGCGCCAGCAGCCAAGATCTGGTGGGGTCGGACGATGAGCAGTTCTTC	CASSQDLVGSDDEQFF
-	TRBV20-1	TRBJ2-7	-	TGCAGTGCCGCCCGGGAGTTCTTGGTGAACGAGCAGTACTTC	CSAAREFLVNEQYF
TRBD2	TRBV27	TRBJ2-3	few	TGTGCCAGCAGTCTGACGGAGCGGGGGGCCCGCACAGATACGCAGTATTTT	CASSLTERGARTDTQYF
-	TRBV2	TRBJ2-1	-	TGTGCCAGCCTCGCGGCCACCTACAATGAGCAGTTCTTC	CASLAATYNEQFF
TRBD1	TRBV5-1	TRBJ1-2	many	TGCGCCAGCAGCCTAACACAGGGGCTTGGCTACACCTTC	CASSLTQGLGYTF
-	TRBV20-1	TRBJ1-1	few	TGCAGTGCTAGTAAAGGGTGGGAAGCTTTCTTT	CSASKGWEAFF
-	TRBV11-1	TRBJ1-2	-	TGTGCCAGCAGCGAACGACAGTTTGGCTACACCTTC	CASSERQFGYTF